There are a few counts of the clone carrying this T cell receptor (beta chain). Its antigen is not identified. Other DNA sequences within the sample encode an identical CDR3. When replicate PCRs were run on unsorted PBMC, they used about 300 ng DNA, tens of thousands of T cell genomes. The protocol was immunoSEQ multiplex PCR, while the TCRdb copy is restricted to in-frame clones and leaves out a portion. This sample has about 490,000 clones, with approximately 80% found just once. With 3 bases removed from V and 4 bases from J, the gap between germline ends came to 7 bases. CDR1 and CDR2 from the germline V gene are GTSNPN and SVGIG (reference sequence). CDR3 length: 12 residues. This sample is part of a study of shared clonotypes between healthy human individuals. Study-level information: Two female and a few male donors aged 18 to 49 were enrolled.

Study-wide results and limits: Sampling covered blood only; tissue repertoires likely differ.

V and J are TRBV30 and TRBJ1-5, with D possibly being TRBD1 (5 bases). The sequenced sample consisted of PBMCs. The receptor was derived from a woman aged 35 to 49 in good health. Some clones in this sample may be carry-over from other donors' samples. The chain's CDR3 is CAWSGGNQPQHF. The CDR3 DNA is TGTGCCTGGAGCGGGGGAAATCAGCCCCAGCATTTT.